These 18 T cell receptor beta chains came from one sample sequenced in a study of blood T cell repertoires in COVID-19 (TCRdb year 2020). Libraries came from the immunoSEQ multiplex PCR assay. TCRdb re-hosts the immuneACCESS table, in-frame sequences only. Its copies lack some clones; in the studies checked, an unresolved V gene accounts for under half of them, and the cause for the rest is not known. The sample includes some 370,000 clones, with roughly 80% observed a single time. About 5.4% of the sample goes to the ten largest clones. Sequencing was performed on PBMCs or T cells enriched from blood (not recorded which). These receptors originate from a woman aged 50 to 65 who had recovered from COVID-19.

V is TRBV15 and J is TRBJ2-7; 7 bases line up with TRBD1. There are 13 residues in the CDR3. The ends lost 3 bases at V and 4 bases at J; junction bases unmatched: 3. Germline V gene sequence: CDR1 LNHNV, CDR2 YYDKDF (reference sequence). The CDR3 region is CATSRDRYYEQYF. In DNA form, the CDR3 reads TGTGCCACCAGCAGGGACAGGTATTACGAGCAGTACTTC.

This sequence joins TRBV9 and TRBJ1-3; a weak D match, TRBD1 (6 bases). Trimming took 0 bases from V and 2 from J, leaving 9 bases between them. CDR1 SGDLS and CDR2 YYNGEE come from the germline V gene. This CDR3 spans 15 amino acids. The CDR3 loop is CASSVVPGAGNTIYF. CDR3 bases: TGTGCCAGCAGCGTAGTTCCAGGGGCTGGAAACACCATATATTTT.

The V call is TRBV6-2 or TRBV6-3, the J call TRBJ2-5; D call uncertain. The CDR3 runs 14 residues. Germline loops: CDR1 MNHEY, CDR2 SVGEGT. Trimming shortened V by 0 bases and J by 5 bases, and 10 bases separated the two germline ends. The CDR3, as DNA: TGTGCCAGCAGTTACTCGTCGCTTCAGGAGACCCAGTACTTC. It translates to CASSYSSLQETQYF.

V is TRBV6-5 and J is TRBJ1-5; no clear D gene. Germline CDR1 and CDR2: MNHEY and SVGAGI. The ends were cut back, 5 bases at V and 5 bases at J, with 10 bases in the middle. This CDR3 contains 13 residues. CDR3 sequence (DNA): TGTGCCAGCAGTCCATGGGAGGATCAGCCCCAGCATTTT. Translated, it gives CASSPWEDQPQHF.

The CDR3 DNA reads as TGTGCCTGGAGTGGGTCGCGGACAGGCTATGTGGGCTACACCTTC. Protein product: CAWSGSRTGYVGYTF. The gene calls are TRBV30 and TRBJ1-2; 7 positions match TRBD1. The CDR3 has 15 amino acids. Per the germline V gene, CDR1 is GTSNPN and CDR2 is SVGIG (reference sequence). V was pared by 1 base and J by 8 bases, with 13 bases of the junction left unmatched.

V usage is TRBV3-1 (or the pseudogene TRBV3-2) and J usage is TRBJ1-1; 9 nucleotides match TRBD1. With 2 bases clipped from V and 6 bases from J, the junction kept 1 base outside the gene matches. This CDR3 comprises 13 residues. Germline CDR1 reads LGHDT; CDR2 reads YNNKEL (reference sequence). CDR3 loop: CASSQRTGAEAFF. DNA of the CDR3: TGTGCCAGCAGCCAACGGACAGGGGCTGAAGCTTTCTTT.

The chain couples TRBV7-2 to TRBJ2-7; TRBD2 matches 9 bases. Germline trimming cut 3 bases from V and 1 base from J; bases unmatched to any gene: 4. This CDR3 spans 15 amino acids. The germline CDR1 and CDR2 sequences are SGHTA and FQGNSA. CDR3 nucleotide sequence: TGTGCCAGCAGCTTGGGACTAGCTCCATCCTACGAGCAGTACTTC. It is translated as CASSLGLAPSYEQYF.

The chain is built from TRBV19 and TRBJ1-1, with 8 bases aligning to TRBD1. V was pared by 6 bases and J by 4 bases, with 4 bases of the junction left unmatched. This CDR3 is 13 amino acids long. Germline V gives CDR1 LNHDA, CDR2 SQIVND (reference sequence). The CDR3 is CASSRQGPTEAFF. Written as DNA, the CDR3 is TGTGCCAGTAGCCGACAGGGGCCCACTGAAGCTTTCTTT.

The chain carries TRBV7-2 and TRBJ1-2; possibly TRBD1 for D (6 bases). The length of the CDR3 is 13 residues. V lost 4 bases and J lost 4, with 10 bases in between. Germline CDR1 SGHTA, CDR2 FQGNSA. In DNA form, the CDR3 reads TGTGCCAGCAGCTCGGACAGAATCTATGGCTACACCTTC. As protein: CASSSDRIYGYTF.

In nucleotides, the CDR3 is TGTGCCAGCAGCCAAGCGATGGCGGCCACTGAAGCTTTCTTT. As protein: CASSQAMAATEAFF. This chain joins TRBV3-1 (or the pseudogene TRBV3-2) and TRBJ1-1; D uncertain. The CDR3 length is 14 residues. The V gene lost 1 base and the J gene lost 4 bases, with 10 bases spanning the gap. Germline CDR1 is LGHDT and CDR2 is YNNKEL (reference sequence).

This sequence joins TRBV9 and TRBJ2-3; 7 nucleotides align to TRBD2. V was pared by 0 bases and J by 0 bases, with 4 bases of the junction left unmatched. Per the germline V gene, CDR1 is SGDLS and CDR2 is YYNGEE. The CDR3 spans 16 residues. CDR3 loop: CASSVGSSGSTDTQYF. As DNA, the CDR3 is TGTGCCAGCAGCGTAGGATCTAGCGGTAGCACAGATACGCAGTATTTT.

This CDR3 is CASSQTVNTEAFF. In DNA, the CDR3 is TGTGCCAGCAGCCAGACAGTGAACACTGAAGCTTTCTTT. This rearrangement joins TRBV27 to TRBJ1-1; D may be TRBD1 (5 bases). Germline CDR1 is MNHEY and CDR2 is SMNVEV (reference sequence). The CDR3 covers 13 residues. Trimming stripped 6 bases from V and 0 bases from J, with 8 bases between.

The chain recombines TRBV5-8 with TRBJ2-3, with D tentatively TRBD2 (6 bases). The CDR3 is made up of 16 amino acids. V was shortened by 3 bases and J by 1 base, with 15 bases between the two germline ends. Germline V gene data show CDR1 as SGHTS and CDR2 as YDEGEE. The CDR3 bases are TGTGCCAGCAGCTGGGGTAGCGGAAGGGGCACAGATACGCAGTATTTT. This gives the protein CASSWGSGRGTDTQYF. The complete variable domain, with remaining parts taken from reference TRBV5-8 and TRBJ2-3, reads EAGVTQSPTHLIKTRGQQATLRCSPISGHTSVYWYQQALGLGLQFLLWYDEGEERNRGNFPPRFSGRQFPNYSSELNVNALELEDSALYLCASSWGSGRGTDTQYFGPGTRLTVL.

CDR3 amino acids: CAWAWAGQGGEKLFF. The CDR3 DNA reads TGTGCCTGGGCCTGGGCAGGCCAAGGAGGGGAAAAACTGTTTTTT. The chain combines TRBV30 with TRBJ1-4, with D uncertain. The CDR3 sequence is 15 residues long. Germline assignment: CDR1 GTSNPN and CDR2 SVGIG (reference sequence). V was shortened by 5 bases and J by 8 bases, with 21 bases between the two germline ends.

The chain links TRBV28 to TRBJ1-1; a weak D match, TRBD1 (5 bases). The CDR3 spans 14 residues. V was clipped by 5 bases and J by 3 bases, with 13 bases between them. Per the germline V gene, CDR1 is MDHEN and CDR2 is SYDVKM. CDR3: CASSGGTVYTEAFF. DNA for the CDR3: TGTGCCAGCAGTGGGGGGACGGTATACACTGAAGCTTTCTTT.

This clone was counted a single time. The chain couples TRBV12-3 or TRBV12-4 to TRBJ2-5; 8 bases line up with TRBD2. This CDR3 contains 11 residues. V was pared by 6 bases and J by 10 bases, with 4 bases of the junction left unmatched. The CDR3 DNA follows: TGTGCCAGCAGGACGGGGGGGGACCAGTACTTC. Encoded protein: CASRTGGDQYF.

This clone has only one observation. The chain uses TRBV30 and TRBJ2-1; a possible D gene is TRBD2 (6 bases). V lost 6 bases, J lost 8 bases, and 17 bases lay in between. The CDR3 extends over 13 amino acids. CDR1 and CDR2 (germline): GTSNPN, SVGIG (reference sequence). CDR3 coding DNA: TGTGCCTGCTCCGGACACCCGGGGGATGAGCAGTTCTTC. Translated: CACSGHPGDEQFF.

This rearrangement joins TRBV19 to TRBJ1-1, with D perhaps TRBD1 (6 bases). Germline V gene sequence: CDR1 LNHDA, CDR2 SQIVND (reference sequence). The CDR3 is made up of 14 amino acids. V lost 3 bases and J lost 8, with 16 bases in between. CDR3 sequence: CASSMDRRGSEAFF. The CDR3 DNA reads as TGTGCCAGTAGTATGGACCGCAGGGGTTCCGAAGCTTTCTTT.